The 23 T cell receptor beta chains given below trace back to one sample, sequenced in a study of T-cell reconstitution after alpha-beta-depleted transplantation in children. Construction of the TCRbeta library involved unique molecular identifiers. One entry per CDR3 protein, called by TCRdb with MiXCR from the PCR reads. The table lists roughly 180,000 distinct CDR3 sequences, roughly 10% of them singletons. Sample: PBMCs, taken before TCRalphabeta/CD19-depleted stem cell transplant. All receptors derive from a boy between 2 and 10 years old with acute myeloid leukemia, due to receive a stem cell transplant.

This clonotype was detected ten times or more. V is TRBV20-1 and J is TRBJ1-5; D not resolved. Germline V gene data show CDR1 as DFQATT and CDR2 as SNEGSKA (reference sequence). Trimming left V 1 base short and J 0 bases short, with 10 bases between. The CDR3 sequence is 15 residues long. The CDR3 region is CSARGHQNSNQPQHF. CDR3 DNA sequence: TGCAGTGCTAGAGGCCACCAAAATAGCAATCAGCCCCAGCATTTT.

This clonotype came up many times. CDR3 in amino acids: CSAIDFGGNTIYF. The CDR3 region has the DNA TGCAGTGCTATAGATTTTGGTGGAAACACCATATATTTT. The rearrangement uses TRBV20-1 and TRBJ1-3; unclear D gene. Trimming took off 4 bases at V and 3 bases at J, with 10 bases between the two ends. Germline V gene sequence: CDR1 DFQATT, CDR2 SNEGSKA (reference sequence). CDR3 size: 13 residues.

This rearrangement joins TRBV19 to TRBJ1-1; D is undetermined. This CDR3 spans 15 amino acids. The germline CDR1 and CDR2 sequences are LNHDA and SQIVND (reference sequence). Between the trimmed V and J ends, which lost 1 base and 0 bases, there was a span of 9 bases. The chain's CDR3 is CASSIVKTMNTEAFF. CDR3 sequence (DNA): TGTGCCAGTAGTATAGTGAAGACTATGAACACTGAAGCTTTCTTT.

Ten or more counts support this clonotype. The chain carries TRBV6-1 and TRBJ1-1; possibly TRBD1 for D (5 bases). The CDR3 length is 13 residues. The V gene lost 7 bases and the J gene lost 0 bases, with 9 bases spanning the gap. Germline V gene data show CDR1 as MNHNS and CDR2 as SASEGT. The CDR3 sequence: CASKGAMNTEAFF. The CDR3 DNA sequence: TGTGCCAGCAAAGGGGCCATGAACACTGAAGCTTTCTTT.

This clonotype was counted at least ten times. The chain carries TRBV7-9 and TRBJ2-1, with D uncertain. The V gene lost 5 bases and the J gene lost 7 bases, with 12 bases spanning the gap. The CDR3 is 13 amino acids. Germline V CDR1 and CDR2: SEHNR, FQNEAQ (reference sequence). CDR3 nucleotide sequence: TGTGCCAGCAGCCCCCGAGATGGGAATGAGCAGTTCTTC. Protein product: CASSPRDGNEQFF.

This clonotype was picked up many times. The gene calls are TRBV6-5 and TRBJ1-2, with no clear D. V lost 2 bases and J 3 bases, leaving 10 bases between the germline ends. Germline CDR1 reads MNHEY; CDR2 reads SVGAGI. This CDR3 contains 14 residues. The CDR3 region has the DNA TGTGCCAGCAGTTACGACACGAACTACTATGGCTACACCTTC. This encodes CASSYDTNYYGYTF.

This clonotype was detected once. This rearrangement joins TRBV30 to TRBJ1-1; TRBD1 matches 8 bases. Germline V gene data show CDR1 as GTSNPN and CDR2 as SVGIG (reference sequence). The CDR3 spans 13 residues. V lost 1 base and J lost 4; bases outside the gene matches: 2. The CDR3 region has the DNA TGTGCCTGGAGTGCTACAGGGGGCACTGAAGCTTTCTTT. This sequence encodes CAWSATGGTEAFF.

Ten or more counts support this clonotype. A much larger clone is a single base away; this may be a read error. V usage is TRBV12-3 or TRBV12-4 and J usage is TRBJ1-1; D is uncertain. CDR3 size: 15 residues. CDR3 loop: CAISSVQIRNTEAFF. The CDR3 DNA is TGTGCCATCAGTTCCGTACAGATCCGAAACACTGAAGCTTTCTTT.

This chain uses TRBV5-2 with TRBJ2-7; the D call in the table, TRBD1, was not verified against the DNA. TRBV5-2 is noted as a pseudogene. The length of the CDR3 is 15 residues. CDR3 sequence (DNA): TGTGCCATGGGCCCCCGCCTCCTCTTCTCCTACGAGCAGTACTTC. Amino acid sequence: CAMGPRLLFSYEQYF.

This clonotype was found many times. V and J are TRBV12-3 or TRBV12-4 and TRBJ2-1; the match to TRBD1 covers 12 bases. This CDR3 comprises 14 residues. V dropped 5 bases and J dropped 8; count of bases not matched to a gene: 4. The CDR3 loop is CASSVGQGAYEQFF. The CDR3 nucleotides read TGTGCCAGCAGTGTGGGACAGGGGGCCTATGAGCAGTTCTTC.

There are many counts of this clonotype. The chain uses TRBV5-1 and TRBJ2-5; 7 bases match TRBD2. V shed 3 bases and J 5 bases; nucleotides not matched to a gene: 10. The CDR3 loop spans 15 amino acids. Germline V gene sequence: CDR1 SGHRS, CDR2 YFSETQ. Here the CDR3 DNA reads TGCGCCAGCAGCTCTATGTTCGGGGGGTATGAGACCCAGTACTTC. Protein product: CASSSMFGGYETQYF.

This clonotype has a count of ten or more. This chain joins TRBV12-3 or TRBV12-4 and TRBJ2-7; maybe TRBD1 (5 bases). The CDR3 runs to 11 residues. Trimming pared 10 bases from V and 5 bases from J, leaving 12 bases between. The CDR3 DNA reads TGTGCCACCCCACAGGCCCACGAGCAGTACGTC. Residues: CATPQAHEQYV.

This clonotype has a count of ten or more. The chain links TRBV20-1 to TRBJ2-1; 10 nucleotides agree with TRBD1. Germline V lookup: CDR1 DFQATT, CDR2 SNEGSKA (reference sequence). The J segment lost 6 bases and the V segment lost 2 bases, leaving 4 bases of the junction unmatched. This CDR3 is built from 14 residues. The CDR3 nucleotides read TGCAGTGCTAGAAGGGACAGGGGCGGCAATGAGCAGTTCTTC. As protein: CSARRDRGGNEQFF.

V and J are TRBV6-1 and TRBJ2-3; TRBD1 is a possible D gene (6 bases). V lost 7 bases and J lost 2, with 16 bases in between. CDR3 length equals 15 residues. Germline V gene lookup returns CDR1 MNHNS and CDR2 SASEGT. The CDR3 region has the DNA TGTGCCAGCACGATTAGGACAGCGCTCACAGATACGCAGTATTTT. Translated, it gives CASTIRTALTDTQYF.

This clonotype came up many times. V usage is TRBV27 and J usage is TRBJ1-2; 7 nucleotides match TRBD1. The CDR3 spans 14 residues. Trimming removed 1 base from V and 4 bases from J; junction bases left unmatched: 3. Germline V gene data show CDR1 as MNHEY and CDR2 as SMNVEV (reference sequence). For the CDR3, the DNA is TGTGCCAGCAGTTTATACAGGGGAAGCTATGGCTACACCTTC. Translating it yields CASSLYRGSYGYTF.

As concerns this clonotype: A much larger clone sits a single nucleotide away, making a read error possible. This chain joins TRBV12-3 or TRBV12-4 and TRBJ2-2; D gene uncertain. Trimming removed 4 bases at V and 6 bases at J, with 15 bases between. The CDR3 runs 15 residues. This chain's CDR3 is CASSSLLGLAGELFF. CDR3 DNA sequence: TGTGCCAGCAGTTCGCTCTTGGGTCTTGCCGGGGAGCTGTTTTTT.

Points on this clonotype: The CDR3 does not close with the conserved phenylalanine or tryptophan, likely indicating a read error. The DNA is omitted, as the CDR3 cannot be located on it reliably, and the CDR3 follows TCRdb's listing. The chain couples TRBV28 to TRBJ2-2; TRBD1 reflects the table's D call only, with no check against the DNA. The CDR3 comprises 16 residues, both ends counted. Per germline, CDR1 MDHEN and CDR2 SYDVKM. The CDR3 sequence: CAMGPGLLCWALLCLL.

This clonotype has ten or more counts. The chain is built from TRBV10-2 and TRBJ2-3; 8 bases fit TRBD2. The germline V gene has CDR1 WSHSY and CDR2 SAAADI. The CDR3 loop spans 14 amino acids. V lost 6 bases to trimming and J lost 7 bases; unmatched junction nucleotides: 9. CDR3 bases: TGCGCCAGCAGCGTCCCGGGACTAGTGCATACGCAGTATTTT. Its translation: CASSVPGLVHTQYF.

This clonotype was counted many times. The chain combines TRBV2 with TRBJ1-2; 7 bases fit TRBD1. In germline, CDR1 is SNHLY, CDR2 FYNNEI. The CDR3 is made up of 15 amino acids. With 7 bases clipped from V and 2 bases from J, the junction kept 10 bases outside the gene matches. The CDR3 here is CASKGDSLINYGYTF. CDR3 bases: TGTGCCAGCAAGGGGGACAGCCTCATCAACTATGGCTACACCTTC.

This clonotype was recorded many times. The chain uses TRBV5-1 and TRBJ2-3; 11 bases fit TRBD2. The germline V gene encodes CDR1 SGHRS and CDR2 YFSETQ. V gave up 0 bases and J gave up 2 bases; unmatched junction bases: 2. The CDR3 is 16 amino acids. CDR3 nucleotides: TGCGCCAGCAGCTTGGGACTAGCGGGACTCACAGATACGCAGTATTTT. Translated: CASSLGLAGLTDTQYF.

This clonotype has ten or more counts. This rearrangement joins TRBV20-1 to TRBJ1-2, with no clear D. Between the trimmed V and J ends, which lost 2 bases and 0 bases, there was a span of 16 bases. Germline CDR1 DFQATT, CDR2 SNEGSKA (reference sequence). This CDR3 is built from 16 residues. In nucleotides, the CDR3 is TGCAGTGCTAGACCCCGCGGGAGCATTACTAACTATGGCTACACCTTC. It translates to CSARPRGSITNYGYTF.

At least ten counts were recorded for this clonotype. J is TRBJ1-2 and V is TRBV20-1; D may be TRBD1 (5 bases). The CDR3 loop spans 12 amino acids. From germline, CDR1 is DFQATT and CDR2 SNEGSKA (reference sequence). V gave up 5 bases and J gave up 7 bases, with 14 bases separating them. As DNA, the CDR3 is TGCAGTGCTGGCAGGGTGGTTAGTGGCTACACCTTC. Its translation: CSAGRVVSGYTF.

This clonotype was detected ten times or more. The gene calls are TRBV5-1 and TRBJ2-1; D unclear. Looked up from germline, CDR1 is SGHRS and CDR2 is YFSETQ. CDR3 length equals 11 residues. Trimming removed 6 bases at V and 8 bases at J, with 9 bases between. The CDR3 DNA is TGCGCCAGCAATAATTTTGATGAGCAGTTCTTC. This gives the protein CASNNFDEQFF.